This T cell receptor (beta chain) was profiled in a study of cytomegalovirus exposure and HLA in healthy donors. Overall study findings and caveats: The study recorded over 150 TCR beta chains that were cytomegalovirus-associated.

Remarks on this clone: Its specificity is unknown.

Germline CDR1 MNHNS, CDR2 SASEGT. Germline trimming cut 7 bases from V and 1 base from J; bases unmatched to any gene: 7. The length of the CDR3 is 14 residues. Primers included in the PCR were 60 Vbeta and 13 Jbeta primers. Assay used: immunoSEQ multiplex PCR; TCRdb lists only in-frame clones, some missing. The data contain approximately 280,000 clones, about 87% of them singletons. V is TRBV6-1 and J is TRBJ2-7, with 7 bases that match TRBD1. This clonotype was obtained from a woman between 18 and 29 years old in good health and CMV-seronegative. Sequencing was done on a sample of PBMCs. The CDR3 nucleotides read TGTGCCAGCATCGGACAGGTGTTTTCCTACGAGCAGTACTTC. Amino acids: CASIGQVFSYEQYF.